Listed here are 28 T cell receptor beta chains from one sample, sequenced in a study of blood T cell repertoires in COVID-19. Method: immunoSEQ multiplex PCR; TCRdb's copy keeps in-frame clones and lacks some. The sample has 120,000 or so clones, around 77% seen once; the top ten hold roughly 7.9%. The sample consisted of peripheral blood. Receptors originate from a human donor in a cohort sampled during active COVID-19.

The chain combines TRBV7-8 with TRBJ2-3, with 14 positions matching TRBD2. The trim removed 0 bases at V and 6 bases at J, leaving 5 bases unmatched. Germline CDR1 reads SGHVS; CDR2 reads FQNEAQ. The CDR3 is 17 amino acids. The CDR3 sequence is CASSLAGTSGSGDTQYF. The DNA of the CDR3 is TGTGCCAGCAGCTTAGCGGGGACTAGCGGGAGTGGCGATACGCAGTATTTT.

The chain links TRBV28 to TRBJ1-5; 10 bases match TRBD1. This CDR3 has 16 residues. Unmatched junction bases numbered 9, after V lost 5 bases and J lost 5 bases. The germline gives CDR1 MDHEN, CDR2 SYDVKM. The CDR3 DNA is TGTGCCAGCAGTCTCCGAATAGACAGGGGGCATCAGCCCCAGCATTTT. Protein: CASSLRIDRGHQPQHF.

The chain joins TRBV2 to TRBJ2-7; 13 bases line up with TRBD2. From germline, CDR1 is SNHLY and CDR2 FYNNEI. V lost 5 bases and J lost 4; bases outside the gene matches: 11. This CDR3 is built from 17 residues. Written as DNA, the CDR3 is TGTGCCAGCAGTCCCGGGACTAGCGGGGAATATTTTTACGAGCAGTACTTC. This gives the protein CASSPGTSGEYFYEQYF.

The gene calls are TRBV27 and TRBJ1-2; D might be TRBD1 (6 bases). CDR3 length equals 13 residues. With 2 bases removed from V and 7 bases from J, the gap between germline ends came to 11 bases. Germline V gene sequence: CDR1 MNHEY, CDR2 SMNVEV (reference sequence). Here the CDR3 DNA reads TGTGCCAGCAGTTTAAGCCACAGGGCTGGCTACACCTTC. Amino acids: CASSLSHRAGYTF.

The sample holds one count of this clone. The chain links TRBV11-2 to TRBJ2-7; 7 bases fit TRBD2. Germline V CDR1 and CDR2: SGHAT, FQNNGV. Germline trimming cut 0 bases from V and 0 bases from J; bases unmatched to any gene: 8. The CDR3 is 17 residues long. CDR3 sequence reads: CASSLDRLAESSYEQYF. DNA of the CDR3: TGTGCCAGCAGCTTAGATCGGCTAGCGGAATCCTCCTACGAGCAGTACTTC.

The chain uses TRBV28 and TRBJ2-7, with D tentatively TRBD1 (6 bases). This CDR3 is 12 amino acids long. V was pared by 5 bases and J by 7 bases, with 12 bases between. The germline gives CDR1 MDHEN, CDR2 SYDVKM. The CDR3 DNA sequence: TGTGCCAGCAGTCCCTACAGGGTGGAGCAGTACTTC. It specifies CASSPYRVEQYF.

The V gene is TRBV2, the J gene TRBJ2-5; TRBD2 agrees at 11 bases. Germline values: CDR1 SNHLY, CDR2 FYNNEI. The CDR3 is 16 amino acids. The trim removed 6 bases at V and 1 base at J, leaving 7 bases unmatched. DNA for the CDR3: TGTGCCAGCAGAAAGAGACTAGCGGGGTTCCAAGAGACCCAGTACTTC. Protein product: CASRKRLAGFQETQYF.

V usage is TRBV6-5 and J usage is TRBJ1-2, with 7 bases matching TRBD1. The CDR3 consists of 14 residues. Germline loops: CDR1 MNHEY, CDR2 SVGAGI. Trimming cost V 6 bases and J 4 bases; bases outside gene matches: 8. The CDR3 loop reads CASRATGSGYGYTF. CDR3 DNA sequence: TGTGCCAGCAGAGCGACAGGGAGCGGCTATGGCTACACCTTC.

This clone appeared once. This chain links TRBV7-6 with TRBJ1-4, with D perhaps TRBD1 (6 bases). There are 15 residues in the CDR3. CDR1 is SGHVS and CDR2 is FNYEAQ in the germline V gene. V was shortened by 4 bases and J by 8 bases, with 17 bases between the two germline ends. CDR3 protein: CASSSLGGAGEKLFF. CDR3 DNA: TGTGCCAGCAGCTCCCTGGGGGGGGCTGGGGAAAAACTGTTTTTT.

CDR3 amino acids: CAWSYGGIGNQPQHF. DNA for the CDR3: TGTGCCTGGAGCTATGGGGGGATCGGCAATCAGCCCCAGCATTTT. The chain has TRBV30 and TRBJ1-5; D might be TRBD1 (5 bases). With 3 bases removed from V and 2 bases from J, the gap between germline ends came to 14 bases. Germline V CDR1 and CDR2: GTSNPN, SVGIG (reference sequence). This CDR3 region has 15 residues.

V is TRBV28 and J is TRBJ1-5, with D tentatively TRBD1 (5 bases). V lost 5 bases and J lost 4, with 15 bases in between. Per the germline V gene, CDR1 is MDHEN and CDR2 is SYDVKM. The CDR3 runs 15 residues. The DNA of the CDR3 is TGTGCCAGCAGTCCGGTAGGGGTTAGTAATCAGCCCCAGCATTTT. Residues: CASSPVGVSNQPQHF.

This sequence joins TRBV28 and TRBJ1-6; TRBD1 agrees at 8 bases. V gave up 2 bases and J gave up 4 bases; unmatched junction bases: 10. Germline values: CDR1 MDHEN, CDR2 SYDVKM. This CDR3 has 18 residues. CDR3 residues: CASSLVGTGGGYNSPLHF. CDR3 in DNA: TGTGCCAGCAGTTTAGTCGGGACAGGTGGGGGGTATAATTCACCCCTCCACTTT.

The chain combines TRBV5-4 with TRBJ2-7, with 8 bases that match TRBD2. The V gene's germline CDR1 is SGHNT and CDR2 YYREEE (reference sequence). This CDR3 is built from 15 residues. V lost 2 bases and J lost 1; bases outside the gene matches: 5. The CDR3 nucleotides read TGTGCCAGCAGCTTTGAGGCTAGCGGGTCCTACGAGCAGTACTTC. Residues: CASSFEASGSYEQYF.

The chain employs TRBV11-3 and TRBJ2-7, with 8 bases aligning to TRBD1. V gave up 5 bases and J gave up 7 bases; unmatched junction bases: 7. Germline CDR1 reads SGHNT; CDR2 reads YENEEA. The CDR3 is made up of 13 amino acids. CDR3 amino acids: CASSVGQGGEQYF. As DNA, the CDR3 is TGTGCCAGCAGCGTCGGACAGGGCGGAGAGCAGTACTTC.

The CDR3: CSASSRTSGYEQYF. In DNA, the CDR3 is TGCAGTGCTAGTTCTAGGACTAGCGGGTACGAGCAGTACTTC. The rearrangement joins TRBV20-1 to TRBJ2-7, with 11 bases matching TRBD2. J was trimmed by 4 bases and V by 3 bases; bases with no gene match: 5. Per the germline V gene, CDR1 is DFQATT and CDR2 is SNEGSKA (reference sequence). The CDR3 extends over 14 amino acids.

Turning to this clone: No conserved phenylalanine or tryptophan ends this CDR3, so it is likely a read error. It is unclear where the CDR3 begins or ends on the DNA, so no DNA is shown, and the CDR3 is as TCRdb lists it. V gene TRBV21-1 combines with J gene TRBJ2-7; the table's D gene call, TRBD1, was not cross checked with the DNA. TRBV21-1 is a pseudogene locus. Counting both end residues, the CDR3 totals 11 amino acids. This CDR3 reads CASSKDNRGGL.

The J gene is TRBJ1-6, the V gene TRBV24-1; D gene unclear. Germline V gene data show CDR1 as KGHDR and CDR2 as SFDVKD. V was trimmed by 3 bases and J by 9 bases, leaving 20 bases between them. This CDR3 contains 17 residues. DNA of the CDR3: TGTGCCACCAGTGATCCCCCGACTTTCAGCGGGATTTCACCCCTCCACTTT. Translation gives CATSDPPTFSGISPLHF.

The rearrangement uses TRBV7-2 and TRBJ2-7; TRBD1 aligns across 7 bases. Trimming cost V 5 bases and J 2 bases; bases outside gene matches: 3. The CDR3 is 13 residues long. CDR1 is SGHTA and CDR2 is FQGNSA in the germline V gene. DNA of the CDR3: TGTGCCAGCAGCCCGACAGGGACCTACGAGCAGTACTTC. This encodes CASSPTGTYEQYF.

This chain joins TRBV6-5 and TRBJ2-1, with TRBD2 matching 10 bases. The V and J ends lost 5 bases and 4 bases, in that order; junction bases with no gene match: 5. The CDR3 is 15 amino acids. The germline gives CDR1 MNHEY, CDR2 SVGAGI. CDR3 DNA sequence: TGTGCCAGCAGTCACAGGACTAGCGGATACAATGAGCAGTTCTTC. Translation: CASSHRTSGYNEQFF.

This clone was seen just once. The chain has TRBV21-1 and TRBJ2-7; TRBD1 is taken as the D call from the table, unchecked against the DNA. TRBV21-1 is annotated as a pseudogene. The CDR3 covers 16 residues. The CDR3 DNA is TGTGCCAGCAGCGCATGCAGACAGGGTCCCACCTACGAGCAGTACTTC. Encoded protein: CASSACRQGPTYEQYF.

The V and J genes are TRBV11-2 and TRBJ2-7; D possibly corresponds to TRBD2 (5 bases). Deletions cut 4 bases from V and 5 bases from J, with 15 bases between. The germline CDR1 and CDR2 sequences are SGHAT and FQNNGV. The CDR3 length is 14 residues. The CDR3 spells CASSSARRRHEQYF. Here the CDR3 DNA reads TGTGCCAGCAGCTCAGCGAGGCGGAGGCACGAGCAGTACTTC.

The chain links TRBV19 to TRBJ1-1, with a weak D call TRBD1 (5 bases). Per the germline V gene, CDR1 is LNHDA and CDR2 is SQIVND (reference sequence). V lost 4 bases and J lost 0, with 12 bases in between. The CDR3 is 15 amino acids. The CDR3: CASSTSRGMNTEAFF. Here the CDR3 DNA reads TGTGCCAGTAGTACCTCAAGGGGCATGAACACTGAAGCTTTCTTT.

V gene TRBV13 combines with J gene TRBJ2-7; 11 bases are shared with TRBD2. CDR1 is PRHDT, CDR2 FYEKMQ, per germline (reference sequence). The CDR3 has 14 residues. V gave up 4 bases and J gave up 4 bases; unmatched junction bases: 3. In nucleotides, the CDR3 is TGTGCCAGCAGCTCACGGACTAGCGGGTACGAGCAGTACTTC. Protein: CASSSRTSGYEQYF.

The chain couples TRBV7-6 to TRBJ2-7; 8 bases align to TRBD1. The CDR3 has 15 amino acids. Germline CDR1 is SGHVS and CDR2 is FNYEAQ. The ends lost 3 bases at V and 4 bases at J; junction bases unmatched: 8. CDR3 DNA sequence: TGTGCCAGCAGCTTTGCGCCGACAGGGGCTTACGAGCAGTACTTC. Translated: CASSFAPTGAYEQYF.

The CDR3 loop reads CASSPARLLARYEQYF. CDR3 bases: TGTGCCAGCTCCCCAGCGCGGCTGCTAGCGCGCTACGAGCAGTACTTC. The chain employs TRBV18 and TRBJ2-7; D perhaps matches TRBD2 (6 bases). The CDR3 is 16 amino acids. V lost 6 bases to trimming and J lost 3 bases, with 21 bases between them. Germline lookup yields CDR1 KGHSH and CDR2 LQKENI.

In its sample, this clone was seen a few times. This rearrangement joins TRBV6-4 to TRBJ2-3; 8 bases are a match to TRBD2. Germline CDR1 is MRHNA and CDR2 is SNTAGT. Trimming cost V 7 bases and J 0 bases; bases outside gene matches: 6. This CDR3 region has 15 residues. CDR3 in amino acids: CASTTTSGSTDTQYF. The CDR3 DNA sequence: TGTGCCAGCACAACCACTAGCGGTAGCACAGATACGCAGTATTTT.

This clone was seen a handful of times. In DNA form, the CDR3 reads TGCGCCAGCAGCCATGGAGGGGGCGACTATGGCTACACCTTC. Protein: CASSHGGGDYGYTF. The V call is TRBV4-1, the J call TRBJ1-2; 7 positions agree with TRBD1. Per the germline V gene, CDR1 is MGHRA and CDR2 is YSYEKL. The CDR3 totals 14 residues. J gave up 3 bases and V 3 bases, and 4 bases lay outside the gene matches.

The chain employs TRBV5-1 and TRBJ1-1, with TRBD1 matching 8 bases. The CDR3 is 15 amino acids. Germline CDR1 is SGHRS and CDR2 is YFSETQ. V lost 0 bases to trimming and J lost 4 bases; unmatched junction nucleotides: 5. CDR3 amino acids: CASSLGATGGTEAFF. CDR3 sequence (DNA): TGCGCCAGCAGCTTGGGGGCTACAGGGGGCACTGAAGCTTTCTTT.